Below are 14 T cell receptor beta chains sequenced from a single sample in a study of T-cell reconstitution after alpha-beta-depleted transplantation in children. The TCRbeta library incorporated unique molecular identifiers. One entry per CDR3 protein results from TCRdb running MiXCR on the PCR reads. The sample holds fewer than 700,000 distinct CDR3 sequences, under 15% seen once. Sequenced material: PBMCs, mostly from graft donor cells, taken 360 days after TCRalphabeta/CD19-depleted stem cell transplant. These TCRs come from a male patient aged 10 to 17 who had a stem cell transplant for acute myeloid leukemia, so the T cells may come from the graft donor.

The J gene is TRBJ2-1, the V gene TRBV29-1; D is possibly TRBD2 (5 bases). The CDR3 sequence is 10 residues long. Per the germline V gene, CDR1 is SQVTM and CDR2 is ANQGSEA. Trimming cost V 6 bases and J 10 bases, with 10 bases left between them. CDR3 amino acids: CSVRRGEQFF. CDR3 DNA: TGCAGCGTCCGAAGAGGGGAGCAGTTCTTC.

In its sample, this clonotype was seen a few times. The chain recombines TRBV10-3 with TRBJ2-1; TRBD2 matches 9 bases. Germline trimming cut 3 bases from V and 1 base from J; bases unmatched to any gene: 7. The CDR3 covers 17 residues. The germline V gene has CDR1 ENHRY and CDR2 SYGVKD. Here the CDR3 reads CAISEPAGGESYNEQFF. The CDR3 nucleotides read TGTGCCATCAGTGAACCAGCGGGAGGCGAATCCTACAATGAGCAGTTCTTC.

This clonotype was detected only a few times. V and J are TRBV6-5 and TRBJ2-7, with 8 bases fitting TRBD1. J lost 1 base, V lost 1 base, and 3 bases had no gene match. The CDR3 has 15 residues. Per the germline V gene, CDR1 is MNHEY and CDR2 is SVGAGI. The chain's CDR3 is CASSYLDRVSYEQYF. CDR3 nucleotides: TGTGCCAGCAGTTACTTGGACAGGGTTTCCTACGAGCAGTACTTC.

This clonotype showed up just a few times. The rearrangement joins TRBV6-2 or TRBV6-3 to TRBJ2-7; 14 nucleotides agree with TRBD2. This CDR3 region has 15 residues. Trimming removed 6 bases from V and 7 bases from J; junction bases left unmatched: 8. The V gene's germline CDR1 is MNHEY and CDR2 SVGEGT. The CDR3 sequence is CASRKGLAGADEQYF. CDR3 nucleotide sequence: TGTGCCAGCAGGAAGGGACTAGCGGGAGCGGATGAGCAGTACTTC.

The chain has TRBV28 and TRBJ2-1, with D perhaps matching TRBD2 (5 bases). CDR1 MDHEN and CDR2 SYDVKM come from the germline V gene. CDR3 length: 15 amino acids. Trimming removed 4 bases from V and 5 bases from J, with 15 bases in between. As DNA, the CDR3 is TGTGCCAGCAGTTACCTCGGGGTAGAGGACAATGAGCAGTTCTTC. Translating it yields CASSYLGVEDNEQFF. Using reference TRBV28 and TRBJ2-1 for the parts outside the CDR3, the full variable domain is DVKVTQSSRYLVKRTGEKVFLECVQDMDHENMFWYRQDPGLGLRLIYFSYDVKMKEKGDIPEGYSVSREKKERFSLILESASTNQTSMYLCASSYLGVEDNEQFFGPGTRLTVL.

The CDR3 region is CASSLVSSHSYNEQFF. The CDR3 coding sequence is TGTGCCAGCAGCTTAGTCTCTAGCCACTCCTACAATGAGCAGTTCTTC. V and J are TRBV7-8 and TRBJ2-1, with D possibly matching TRBD2 (5 bases). V was clipped by 1 base and J by 0 bases, with 10 bases between them. The CDR3 extends over 16 amino acids. Germline V gives CDR1 SGHVS, CDR2 FQNEAQ.

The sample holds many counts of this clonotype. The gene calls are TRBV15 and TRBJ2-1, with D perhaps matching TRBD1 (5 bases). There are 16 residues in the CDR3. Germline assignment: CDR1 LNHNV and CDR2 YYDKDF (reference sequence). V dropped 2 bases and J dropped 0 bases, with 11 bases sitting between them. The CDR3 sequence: CATSRFWGGSYNEQFF. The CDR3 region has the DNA TGTGCCACCAGCAGATTCTGGGGCGGCTCCTACAATGAGCAGTTCTTC.

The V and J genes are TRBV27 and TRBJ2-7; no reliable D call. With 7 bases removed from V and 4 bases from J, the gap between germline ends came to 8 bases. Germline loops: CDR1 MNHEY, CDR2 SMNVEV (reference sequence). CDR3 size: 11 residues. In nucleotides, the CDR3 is TGTGCCAGCAACCATCGTTACGAGCAGTACTTC. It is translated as CASNHRYEQYF.

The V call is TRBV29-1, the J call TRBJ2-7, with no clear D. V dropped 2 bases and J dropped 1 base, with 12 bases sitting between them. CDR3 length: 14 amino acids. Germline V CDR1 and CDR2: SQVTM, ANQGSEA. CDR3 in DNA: TGCAGCGTTGAATTTGGGCACCTGTCCTACGAGCAGTACTTC. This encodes CSVEFGHLSYEQYF.

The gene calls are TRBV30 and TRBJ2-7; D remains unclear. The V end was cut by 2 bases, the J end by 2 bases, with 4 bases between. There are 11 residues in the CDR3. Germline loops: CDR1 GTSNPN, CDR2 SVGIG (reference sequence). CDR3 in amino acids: CAWSSPYEQYF. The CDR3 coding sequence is TGTGCCTGGAGTAGTCCCTACGAGCAGTACTTC.

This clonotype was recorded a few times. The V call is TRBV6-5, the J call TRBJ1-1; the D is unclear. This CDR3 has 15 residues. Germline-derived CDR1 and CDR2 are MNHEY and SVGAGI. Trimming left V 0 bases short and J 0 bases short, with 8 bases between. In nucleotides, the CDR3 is TGTGCCAGCAGTTACTCTCTACCGCTGAACACTGAAGCTTTCTTT. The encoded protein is CASSYSLPLNTEAFF.

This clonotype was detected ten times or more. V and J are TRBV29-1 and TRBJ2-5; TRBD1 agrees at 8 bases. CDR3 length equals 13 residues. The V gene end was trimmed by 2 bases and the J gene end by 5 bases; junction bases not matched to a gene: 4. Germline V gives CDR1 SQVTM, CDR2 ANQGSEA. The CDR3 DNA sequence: TGCAGCGTTGAACCAGGGGGCGGTGAGACCCAGTACTTC. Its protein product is CSVEPGGGETQYF. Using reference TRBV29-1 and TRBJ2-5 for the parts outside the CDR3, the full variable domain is SAVISQKPSRDICQRGTSLTIQCQVDSQVTMMFWYRQQPGQSLTLIATANQGSEATYESGFVIDKFPISRPNLTFSTLTVSNMSPEDSSIYLCSVEPGGGETQYFGPGTRLLVL.

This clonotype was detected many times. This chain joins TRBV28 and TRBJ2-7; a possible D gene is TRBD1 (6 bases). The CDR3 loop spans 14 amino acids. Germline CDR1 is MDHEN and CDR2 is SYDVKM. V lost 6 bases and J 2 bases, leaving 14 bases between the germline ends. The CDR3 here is CASRFYGQTYEQYF. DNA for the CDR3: TGTGCCAGCAGGTTCTACGGACAGACCTACGAGCAGTACTTC.

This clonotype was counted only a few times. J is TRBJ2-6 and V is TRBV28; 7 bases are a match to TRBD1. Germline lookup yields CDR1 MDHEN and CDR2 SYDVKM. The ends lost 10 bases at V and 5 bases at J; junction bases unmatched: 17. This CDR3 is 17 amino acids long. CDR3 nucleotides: TGTGCCACATACAGGGGCCCCCTTCCATTCAGGGCCAACGTCCTGACTTTC. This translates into CATYRGPLPFRANVLTF.